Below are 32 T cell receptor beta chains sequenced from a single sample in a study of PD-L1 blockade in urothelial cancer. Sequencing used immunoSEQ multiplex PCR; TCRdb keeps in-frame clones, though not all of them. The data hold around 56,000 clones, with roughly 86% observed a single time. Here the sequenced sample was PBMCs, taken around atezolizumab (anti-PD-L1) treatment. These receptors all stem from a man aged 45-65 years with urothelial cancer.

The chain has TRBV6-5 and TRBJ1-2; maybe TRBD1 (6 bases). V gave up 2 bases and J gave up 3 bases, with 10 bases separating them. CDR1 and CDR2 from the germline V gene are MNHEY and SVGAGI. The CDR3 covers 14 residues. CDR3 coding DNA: TGTGCCAGCAGTTACGTCTCAGGGGACTATGGCTACACCTTC. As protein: CASSYVSGDYGYTF.

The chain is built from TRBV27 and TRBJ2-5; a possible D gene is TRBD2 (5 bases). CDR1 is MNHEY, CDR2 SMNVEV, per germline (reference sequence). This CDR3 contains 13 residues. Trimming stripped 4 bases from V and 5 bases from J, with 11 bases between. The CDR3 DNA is TGTGCCAGCAGTTACGGAGGTGGGGAGACCCAGTACTTC. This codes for CASSYGGGETQYF.

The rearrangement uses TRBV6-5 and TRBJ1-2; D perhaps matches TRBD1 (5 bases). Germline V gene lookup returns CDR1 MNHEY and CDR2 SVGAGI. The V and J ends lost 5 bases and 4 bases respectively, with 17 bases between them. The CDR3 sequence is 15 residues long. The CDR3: CASSRQVGQLYGYTF. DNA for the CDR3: TGTGCCAGCAGTCGCCAGGTGGGGCAACTCTATGGCTACACCTTC.

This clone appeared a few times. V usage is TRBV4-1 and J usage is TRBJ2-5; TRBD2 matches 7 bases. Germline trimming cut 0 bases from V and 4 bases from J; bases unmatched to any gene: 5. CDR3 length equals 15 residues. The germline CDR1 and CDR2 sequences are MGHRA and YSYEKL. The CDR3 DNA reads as TGCGCCAGCAGCCAAGATGCGGGAGTTCGAGAGACCCAGTACTTC. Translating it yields CASSQDAGVRETQYF.

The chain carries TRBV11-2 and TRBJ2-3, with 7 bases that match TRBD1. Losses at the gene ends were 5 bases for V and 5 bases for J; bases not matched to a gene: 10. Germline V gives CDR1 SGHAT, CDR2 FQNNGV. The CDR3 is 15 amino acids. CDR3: CASSPDRSREDTQYF. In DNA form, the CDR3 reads TGTGCCAGCAGCCCGGACAGGTCCAGGGAAGATACGCAGTATTTT. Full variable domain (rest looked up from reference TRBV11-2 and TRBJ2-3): EAGVAQSPRYKIIEKRQSVAFWCNPISGHATLYWYQQILGQGPKLLIQFQNNGVVDDSQLPKDRFSAERLKGVDSTLKIQPAKLEDSAVYLCASSPDRSREDTQYFGPGTRLTVL.

The CDR3 DNA is TGTGCCAGTAGTGTTCAGGCGGGAGGTCGGTACAATGAGCAGTTCTTC. Its translation: CASSVQAGGRYNEQFF. This chain links TRBV19 with TRBJ2-1; 8 nucleotides agree with TRBD2. CDR1 and CDR2 (germline): LNHDA, SQIVND (reference sequence). This CDR3 region has 16 residues. V lost 5 bases and J lost 4; bases outside the gene matches: 10.

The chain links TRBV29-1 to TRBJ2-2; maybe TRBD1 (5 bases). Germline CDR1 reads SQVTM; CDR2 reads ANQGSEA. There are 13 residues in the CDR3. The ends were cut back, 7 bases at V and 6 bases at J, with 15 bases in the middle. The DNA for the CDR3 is TGCAGCGCCCAAATCTCAGGGCCCGGGGAGCTGTTTTTT. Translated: CSAQISGPGELFF.

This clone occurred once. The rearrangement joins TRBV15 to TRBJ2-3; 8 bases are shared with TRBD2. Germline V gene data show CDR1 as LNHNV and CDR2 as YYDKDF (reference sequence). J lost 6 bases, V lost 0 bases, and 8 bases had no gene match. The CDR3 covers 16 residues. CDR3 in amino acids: CATSRDRLAGRDTQYF. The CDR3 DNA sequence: TGTGCCACCAGCAGAGATCGGTTAGCGGGAAGGGATACGCAGTATTTT.

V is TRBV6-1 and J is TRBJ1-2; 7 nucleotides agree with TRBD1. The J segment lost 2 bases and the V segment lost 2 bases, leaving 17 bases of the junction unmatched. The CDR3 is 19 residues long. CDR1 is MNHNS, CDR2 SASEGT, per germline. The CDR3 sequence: CASSEFPTGIRLLNYGYTF. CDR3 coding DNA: TGTGCCAGCAGTGAATTTCCGACAGGGATAAGGCTTTTAAACTATGGCTACACCTTC.

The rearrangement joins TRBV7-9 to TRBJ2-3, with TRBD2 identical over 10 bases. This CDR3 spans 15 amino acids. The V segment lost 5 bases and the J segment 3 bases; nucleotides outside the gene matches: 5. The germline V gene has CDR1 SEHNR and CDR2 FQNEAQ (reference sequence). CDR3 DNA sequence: TGTGCCAGCAGCGCCGCTAGCGGGAGAACAGATACGCAGTATTTT. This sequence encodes CASSAASGRTDTQYF.

CDR3 sequence: CASSYGHATNEKLFF. The CDR3 nucleotides are TGTGCCAGCAGTTACGGACACGCAACTAATGAAAAACTGTTTTTT. The J gene is TRBJ1-4, the V gene TRBV6-5; D might be TRBD1 (5 bases). The CDR3 spans 15 residues. V lost 2 bases and J 0 bases, leaving 7 bases between the germline ends. Germline CDR1 reads MNHEY; CDR2 reads SVGAGI.

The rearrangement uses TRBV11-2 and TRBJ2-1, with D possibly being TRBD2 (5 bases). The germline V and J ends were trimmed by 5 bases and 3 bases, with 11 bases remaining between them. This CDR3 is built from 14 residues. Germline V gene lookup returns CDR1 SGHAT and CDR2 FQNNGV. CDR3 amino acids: CASSPPGGYNEQFF. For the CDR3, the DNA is TGTGCCAGCAGCCCCCCCGGAGGCTACAATGAGCAGTTCTTC.

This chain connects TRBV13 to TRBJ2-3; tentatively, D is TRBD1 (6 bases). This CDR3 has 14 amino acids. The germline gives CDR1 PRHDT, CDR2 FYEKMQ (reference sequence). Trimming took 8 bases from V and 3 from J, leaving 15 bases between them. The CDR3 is CASSTGRGTDTQYF. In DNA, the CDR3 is TGTGCCAGCTCTACCGGCAGGGGTACAGATACGCAGTATTTT.

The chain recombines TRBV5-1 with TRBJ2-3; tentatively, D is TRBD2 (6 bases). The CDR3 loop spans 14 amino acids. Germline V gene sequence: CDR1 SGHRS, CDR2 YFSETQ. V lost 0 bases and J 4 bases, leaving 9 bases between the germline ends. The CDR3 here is CASSLETSADTQYF. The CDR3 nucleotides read TGCGCCAGCAGCTTGGAGACTAGTGCAGATACGCAGTATTTT.

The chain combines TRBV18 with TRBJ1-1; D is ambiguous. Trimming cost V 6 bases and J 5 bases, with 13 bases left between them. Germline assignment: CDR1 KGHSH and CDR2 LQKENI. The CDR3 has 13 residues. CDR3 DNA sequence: TGTGCCAGCTCGCTGTCAGCGGGGACTGAAGCTTTCTTT. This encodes CASSLSAGTEAFF.

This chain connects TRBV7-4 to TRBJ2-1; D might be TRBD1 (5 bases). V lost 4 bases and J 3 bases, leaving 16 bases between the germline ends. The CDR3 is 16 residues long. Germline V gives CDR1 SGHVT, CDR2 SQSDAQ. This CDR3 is CASSSPYRQSYNEQFF. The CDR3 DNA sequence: TGTGCCAGCAGCTCCCCCTATCGACAGAGCTACAATGAGCAGTTCTTC.

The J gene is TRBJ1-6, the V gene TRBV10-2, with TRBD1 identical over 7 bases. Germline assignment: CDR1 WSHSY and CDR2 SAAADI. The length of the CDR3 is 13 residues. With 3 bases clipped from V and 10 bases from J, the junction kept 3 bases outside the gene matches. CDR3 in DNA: TGCGCCAGCAGTGAACCAGGGGGGTCACCCCTCCACTTT. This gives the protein CASSEPGGSPLHF.

The CDR3 loop reads CASSQDREGNEQYF. DNA for the CDR3: TGCGCCAGCAGCCAGGACAGGGAAGGGAACGAGCAGTACTTC. J is TRBJ2-7 and V is TRBV5-1; TRBD1 matches 8 bases. The CDR3 length is 14 residues. Per the germline V gene, CDR1 is SGHRS and CDR2 is YFSETQ. Losses at the gene ends were 4 bases for V and 5 bases for J; bases not matched to a gene: 8. Supplemented by reference TRBV5-1 and TRBJ2-7, the full variable domain reads KAGVTQTPRYLIKTRGQQVTLSCSPISGHRSVSWYQQTPGQGLQFLFEYFSETQRNKGNFPGRFSGRQFSNSRSEMNVSTLELGDSALYLCASSQDREGNEQYFGPGTRLTVT.

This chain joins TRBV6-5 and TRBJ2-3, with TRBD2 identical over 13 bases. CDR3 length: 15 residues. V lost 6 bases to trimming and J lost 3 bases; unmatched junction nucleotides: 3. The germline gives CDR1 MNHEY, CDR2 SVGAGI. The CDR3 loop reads CASRLGLAGTDTQYF. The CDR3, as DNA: TGTGCCAGCAGGCTGGGACTAGCGGGAACAGATACGCAGTATTTT.

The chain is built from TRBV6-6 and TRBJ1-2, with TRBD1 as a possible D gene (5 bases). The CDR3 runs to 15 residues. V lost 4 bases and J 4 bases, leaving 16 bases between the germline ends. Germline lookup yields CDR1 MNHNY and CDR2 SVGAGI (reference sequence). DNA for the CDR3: TGTGCCAGCAGTTCCGCCGCGGGACCCACCTATGGCTACACCTTC. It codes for CASSSAAGPTYGYTF.

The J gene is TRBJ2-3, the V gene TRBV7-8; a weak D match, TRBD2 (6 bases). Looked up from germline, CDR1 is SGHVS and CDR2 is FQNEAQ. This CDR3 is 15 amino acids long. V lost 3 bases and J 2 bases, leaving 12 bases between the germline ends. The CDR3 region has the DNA TGTGCCAGCAGCTTCGGGACTGGATTCACAGATACGCAGTATTTT. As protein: CASSFGTGFTDTQYF.

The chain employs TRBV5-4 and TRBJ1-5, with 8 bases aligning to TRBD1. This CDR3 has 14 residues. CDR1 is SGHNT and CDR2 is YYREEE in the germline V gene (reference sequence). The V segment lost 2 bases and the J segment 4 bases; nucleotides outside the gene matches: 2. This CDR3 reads CASSFGTGNQPQHF. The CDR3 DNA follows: TGTGCCAGCAGCTTCGGGACAGGAAATCAGCCCCAGCATTTT.

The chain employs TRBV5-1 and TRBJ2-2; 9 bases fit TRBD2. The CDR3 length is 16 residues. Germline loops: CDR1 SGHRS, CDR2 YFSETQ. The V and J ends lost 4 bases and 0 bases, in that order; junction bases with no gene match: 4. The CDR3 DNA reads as TGCGCCAGCAGCAAGGTAGCGGGGGCGAACACCGGGGAGCTGTTTTTT. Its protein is CASSKVAGANTGELFF.

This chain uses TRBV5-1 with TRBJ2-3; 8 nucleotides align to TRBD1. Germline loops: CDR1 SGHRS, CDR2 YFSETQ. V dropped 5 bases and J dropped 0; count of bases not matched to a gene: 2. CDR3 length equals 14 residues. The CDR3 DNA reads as TGCGCCAGCAGTGACAGGGGCAGCACAGATACGCAGTATTTT. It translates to CASSDRGSTDTQYF.

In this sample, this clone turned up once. The CDR3 is CASSLATQYF. CDR3 nucleotide sequence: TGTGCCAGCAGCTTGGCTACCCAGTACTTC. This sequence joins TRBV5-4 and TRBJ2-5; the D is unclear. Germline CDR1 and CDR2: SGHNT and YYREEE (reference sequence). Trimming cost V 0 bases and J 8 bases, with 2 bases left between them. The CDR3 is 10 residues long.

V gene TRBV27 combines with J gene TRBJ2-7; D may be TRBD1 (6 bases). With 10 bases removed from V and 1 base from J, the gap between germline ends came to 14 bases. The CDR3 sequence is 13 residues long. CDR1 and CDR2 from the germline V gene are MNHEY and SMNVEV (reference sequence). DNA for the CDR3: TGTGCCACCCGGACAGAGACATCCTACGAGCAGTACTTC. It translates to CATRTETSYEQYF.

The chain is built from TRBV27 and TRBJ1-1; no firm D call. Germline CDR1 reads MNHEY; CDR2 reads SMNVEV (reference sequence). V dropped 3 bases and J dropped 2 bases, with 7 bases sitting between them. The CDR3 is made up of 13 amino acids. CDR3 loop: CASSLGGNTEAFF. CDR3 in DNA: TGTGCCAGCAGTTTGGGAGGCAACACTGAAGCTTTCTTT.

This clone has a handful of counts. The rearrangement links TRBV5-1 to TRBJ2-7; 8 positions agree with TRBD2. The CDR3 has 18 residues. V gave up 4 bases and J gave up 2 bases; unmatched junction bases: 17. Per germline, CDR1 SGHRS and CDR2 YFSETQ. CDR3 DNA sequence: TGCGCCAGCAGCATACTAACGGCCGGGACTAGTTCACCCTACGAGCAGTACTTC. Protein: CASSILTAGTSSPYEQYF. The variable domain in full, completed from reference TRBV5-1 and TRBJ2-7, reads KAGVTQTPRYLIKTRGQQVTLSCSPISGHRSVSWYQQTPGQGLQFLFEYFSETQRNKGNFPGRFSGRQFSNSRSEMNVSTLELGDSALYLCASSILTAGTSSPYEQYFGPGTRLTVT.

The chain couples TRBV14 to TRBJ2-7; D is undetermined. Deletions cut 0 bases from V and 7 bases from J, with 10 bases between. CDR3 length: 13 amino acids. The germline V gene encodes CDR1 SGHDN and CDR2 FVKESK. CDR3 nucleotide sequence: TGTGCCAGCAGCCAAGATCTAGGTCGGGAGCAGTACTTC. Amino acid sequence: CASSQDLGREQYF.

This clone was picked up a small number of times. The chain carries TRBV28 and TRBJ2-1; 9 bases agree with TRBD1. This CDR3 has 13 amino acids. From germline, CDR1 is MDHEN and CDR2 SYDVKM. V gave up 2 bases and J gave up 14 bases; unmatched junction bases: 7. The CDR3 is CASSLRDRDYEFF. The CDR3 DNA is TGTGCCAGCAGTTTAAGGGACAGGGATTATGAGTTCTTC. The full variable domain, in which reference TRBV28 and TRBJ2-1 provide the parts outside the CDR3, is DVKVTQSSRYLVKRTGEKVFLECVQDMDHENMFWYRQDPGLGLRLIYFSYDVKMKEKGDIPEGYSVSREKKERFSLILESASTNQTSMYLCASSLRDRDYEFFGPGTRLTVL.

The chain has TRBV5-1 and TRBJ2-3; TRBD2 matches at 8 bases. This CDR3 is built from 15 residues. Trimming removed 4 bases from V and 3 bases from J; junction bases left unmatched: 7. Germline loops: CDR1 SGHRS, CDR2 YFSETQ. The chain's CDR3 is CASSLTSGGTDTQYF. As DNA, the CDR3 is TGCGCCAGCAGCCTAACTAGCGGAGGGACAGATACGCAGTATTTT. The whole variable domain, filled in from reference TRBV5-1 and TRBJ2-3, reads KAGVTQTPRYLIKTRGQQVTLSCSPISGHRSVSWYQQTPGQGLQFLFEYFSETQRNKGNFPGRFSGRQFSNSRSEMNVSTLELGDSALYLCASSLTSGGTDTQYFGPGTRLTVL.

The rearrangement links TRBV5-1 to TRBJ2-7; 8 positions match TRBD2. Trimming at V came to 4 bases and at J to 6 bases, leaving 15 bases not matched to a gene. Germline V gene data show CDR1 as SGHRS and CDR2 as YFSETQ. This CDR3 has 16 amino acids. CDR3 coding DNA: TGCGCCAGCAGCCCCGGGGGGGCTAGCAGTGAAAGCGAGCAGTACTTC. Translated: CASSPGGASSESEQYF.